This TCR beta chain is from a study of control samples from healthy donors and cancer patients (dated by TCRdb to between 2020 and 2021). At the junction V is shortened by 5 bases and J by 4 bases, with 17 bases in between. CDR1 and CDR2 were assigned from the germline V gene (reference sequence) as PRHDT and FYEKMQ. From the cysteine through the phenylalanine, the CDR3 covers 16 amino acids. Solely the CDR3 DNA is kept, with 48 bases framed from the first base. To note about this clone: It has no known antigen specificity. Base qualities are missing; no much larger clone stands one base away.

Library prep was done by the immunoSEQ multiplex PCR assay. Sourced from immuneACCESS, this table was stored by TCRdb with only in-frame sequences that have V and J called. A share of the clones is absent; for the studies checked, an unresolved V gene accounts for under half, and the remainder has no known explanation. For this sample there are around 13,000 clones; roughly 94% appear just once. 25% to 30% of the sample comes from the top ten. The TCR sequence derives from a man aged 70 or older with head and neck cancer. The V and J segments used are TRBV13 and TRBJ2-2; confidence is insufficient to name the D gene. The material sequenced was PBMCs. CDR3 reads: CASSPARYLSTGELFF. The sequenced DNA is TGTGCCAGCAGCCCAGCAAGGTATTTGAGCACCGGGGAGCTGTTTTTT.